This is a list of T cell receptor beta chains from one sample in a study of blood T cell repertoires in COVID-19. Method: immunoSEQ multiplex PCR; TCRdb's copy keeps in-frame clones and lacks some. Among 150,000 to 200,000 clones listed, under 80% were seen once. Sequenced input: peripheral blood. These receptors were collected from a woman at least 80 years old with acute or convalescent COVID-19. The CDR3 runs from the conserved cysteine through the conserved F or W. Each record gives: clone size, V gene, D gene, J gene, CDR3 protein, CDR3 DNA. D genes are given only for firm matches. Clone sizes are given selectively: once, few, many, or a class where the clone is expanded.

>few|TRBV6-5|NA|TRBJ1-5
CASTGDQPQHF
TGTGCCAGCACGGGGGATCAGCCCCAGCATTTT
>NA|TRBV6-5|NA|TRBJ2-6
CASILTGANVLTF
TGTGCCAGCATCTTAACTGGGGCCAACGTCCTGACTTTC
>NA|TRBV6-5|NA|TRBJ2-7
CASSPLDPGYEQYF
TGTGCCAGCAGCCCACTAGACCCAGGCTACGAGCAGTACTTC
>NA|TRBV28|NA|TRBJ2-1
CASSFVRGLSRGSSYNEQFF
TGTGCCAGCAGTTTCGTGCGTGGGCTATCAAGGGGGAGCTCCTACAATGAGCAGTTCTTC
>NA|TRBV12-3/TRBV12-4|NA|TRBJ2-7
CASSFLVYEQYF
TGTGCCAGCAGTTTTCTCGTCTACGAGCAGTACTTC
>NA|TRBV4-3|NA|TRBJ2-5
CASSQDNRGGETQYF
TGCGCCAGCAGCCAAGATAACAGGGGAGGCGAGACCCAGTACTTC
>once|TRBV28|NA|TRBJ1-1
CASSIHARNTEAFF
TGTGCCAGCAGTATCCATGCCAGGAACACTGAAGCTTTCTTT
>NA|TRBV5-6|NA|TRBJ1-1
CASSLVGSPMNTEAFF
TGTGCCAGCAGCTTGGTGGGGAGCCCGATGAACACTGAAGCTTTCTTT
>NA|TRBV28|NA|TRBJ1-1
CASSSPQENTEAFF
TGTGCCAGCAGTTCGCCCCAGGAGAACACTGAAGCTTTCTTT
>once|TRBV18|NA|TRBJ1-1
CASSPPSGLGSEAFF
TGTGCCAGCTCACCACCTAGCGGGTTGGGCTCTGAAGCTTTCTTT
>NA|TRBV5-1|NA|TRBJ2-1
CASSLYSEQFF
TGCGCCAGCAGCTTGTACAGTGAGCAGTTCTTC
>NA|TRBV9|NA|TRBJ1-1
CASSRLTGWAEAFF
TGTGCCAGCAGCAGACTTACAGGGTGGGCTGAAGCTTTCTTT
>NA|TRBV11-2|NA|TRBJ2-7
CASSVGSSYTEQYF
TGTGCCAGCAGCGTTGGGTCTAGCTACACTGAGCAGTACTTC
>NA|TRBV30|NA|TRBJ1-1
CAWSRGMNTEAFF
TGTGCCTGGAGCAGGGGTATGAACACTGAAGCTTTCTTT
>few|TRBV10-3|NA|TRBJ1-1
CAISGSFAGLAEAFF
TGTGCCATCAGTGGTAGTTTTGCAGGGCTCGCTGAAGCTTTCTTT
>NA|TRBV7-3|NA|TRBJ2-2
CASSSTNTGELFF
TGTGCCAGCAGCTCTACGAACACCGGGGAGCTGTTTTTT
>NA|TRBV30|NA|TRBJ2-4
CAWSVGGSIAKNIQYF
TGTGCCTGGAGTGTAGGTGGGAGTATAGCCAAAAACATTCAGTACTTC
>NA|TRBV3-1/TRBV3-2|NA|TRBJ2-5
CASSQGPLQETQYF
TGTGCCAGCAGCCAGGGGCCCCTCCAAGAGACCCAGTACTTC
>NA|TRBV7-2|TRBD1|TRBJ1-5
CASSDRVGNQPQHF
TGTGCCAGCAGCGACAGGGTTGGCAATCAGCCCCAGCATTTT
>NA|TRBV28|NA|TRBJ2-2
CASSLQVPGELFF
TGTGCCAGCAGTTTACAGGTCCCCGGGGAGCTGTTTTTT
>NA|TRBV28|NA|TRBJ1-2
CASSKIRPFIRVDYGYTF
TGTGCCAGCAGCAAAATTAGGCCGTTTATCAGGGTCGACTATGGCTACACCTTC
>NA|TRBV7-9|TRBD2|TRBJ2-1
CASSLPGLAVNEQFF
TGTGCCAGCAGCTTACCGGGACTAGCGGTCAATGAGCAGTTCTTC
>NA|TRBV19|TRBD1|TRBJ1-6
CASSPPYANGQGTNSPLHF
TGTGCCAGTAGTCCACCATACGCCAACGGACAGGGAACTAATTCACCCCTCCACTTT
>once|TRBV7-2|NA|TRBJ1-3
CASSPTGLSGNTIYF
TGTGCCAGCAGCCCGACGGGACTTTCTGGAAACACCATATATTTT
>NA|TRBV5-1|TRBD1|TRBJ1-3
CASSPGDRGNTIYF
TGCGCCAGCAGCCCAGGGGACAGAGGAAACACCATATATTTT
>NA|TRBV5-4|NA|TRBJ1-1
CASSPDMNTEAFF
TGTGCCAGCAGCCCCGACATGAACACTGAAGCTTTCTTT
>NA|TRBV19|TRBD1|TRBJ1-1
CASSTGPGTVNTEAFF
TGTGCCAGTAGTACCGGACCCGGGACAGTGAACACTGAAGCTTTCTTT
>NA|TRBV19|TRBD2|TRBJ2-1
CASSIISGGSYNEQFF
TGTGCCAGTAGTATAATTTCGGGGGGCTCCTACAATGAGCAGTTCTTC
>NA|TRBV7-2|NA|TRBJ2-1
CASSRSYNEQFF
TGTGCCAGCAGCCGTTCCTACAATGAGCAGTTCTTC
>NA|TRBV7-2|TRBD1|TRBJ2-7
CASSTKLGQGTYEQYF
TGTGCCAGCAGCACCAAGCTCGGACAGGGAACCTACGAGCAGTACTTC
>NA|TRBV7-2|NA|TRBJ2-2
CASSSSVAGFLTGELFF
TGTGCCAGCAGCTCCTCTGTCGCGGGGTTTTTAACCGGGGAGCTGTTTTTT
>NA|TRBV6-1|NA|TRBJ1-1
CASSEAPGYSEAFF
TGTGCCAGCAGTGAAGCGCCGGGATACTCTGAAGCTTTCTTT
>NA|TRBV4-3|TRBD2|TRBJ2-7
CASSQDPSSGHTIYEQYF
TGCGCCAGCAGCCAAGATCCCTCTAGCGGGCACACTATTTACGAGCAGTACTTC
>few|TRBV5-4|TRBD2|TRBJ2-1
CASSIRLAGAGNEQFF
TGTGCCAGCAGCATCCGACTAGCGGGAGCGGGGAATGAGCAGTTCTTC
>few|TRBV28|NA|TRBJ2-3
CASSSTRLGANTDTQYF
TGTGCCAGCAGTTCTACAAGGCTGGGGGCGAACACAGATACGCAGTATTTT
>NA|TRBV10-3|NA|TRBJ2-1
CAISGTENEQFF
TGTGCCATCAGTGGAACAGAGAATGAGCAGTTCTTC
>NA|TRBV5-1|NA|TRBJ2-1
CASSLAGVGDEQFF
TGCGCCAGCAGCTTGGCCGGGGTGGGAGATGAGCAGTTCTTC
>NA|TRBV7-9|TRBD1|TRBJ1-4
CASRWTGVNEKLFF
TGTGCCAGCAGGTGGACAGGGGTTAATGAAAAACTGTTTTTT
>NA|TRBV19|TRBD1|TRBJ2-5
CASRPGQGLETQYF
TGTGCCAGTAGGCCCGGACAGGGTTTGGAGACCCAGTACTTC
>NA|TRBV10-2|TRBD1|TRBJ2-1
CASRRTGPKFDLLNNEQFF
TGCGCCAGCAGGAGGACAGGGCCCAAGTTTGACTTACTAAACAATGAGCAGTTCTTC
>NA|TRBV28|NA|TRBJ1-4
CASSLGLPVEDTFHEKLFF
TGTGCCAGCAGTTTGGGTTTGCCCGTCGAAGACACCTTCCATGAAAAACTGTTTTTT
>few|TRBV28|TRBD1|TRBJ2-7
CASSLIWTGSEQYF
TGTGCCAGCAGTTTAATCTGGACAGGGAGCGAGCAGTACTTC
>medium-sized|TRBV5-6|NA|TRBJ2-2
CASSWAGRTGELFF
TGTGCCAGCAGCTGGGCTGGAAGGACAGGGGAGCTGTTTTTT
>NA|TRBV27|TRBD1|TRBJ1-5
CASIPPPSSDRDQPQHF
TGTGCCAGCATCCCCCCCCCGTCGTCGGACAGGGATCAGCCCCAGCATTTT
>NA|TRBV14|NA|TRBJ2-3
CASSPRAGTDTQYF
TGTGCCAGCAGCCCGAGGGCGGGCACAGATACGCAGTATTTT
>NA|TRBV6-6|NA|TRBJ1-4
CASSLDFYPTNEKLFF
TGTGCCAGCAGTTTGGACTTTTACCCAACTAATGAAAAACTGTTTTTT
>NA|TRBV6-5|NA|TRBJ1-2
CASRATANYGYTF
TGTGCCAGCAGAGCGACAGCTAACTATGGCTACACCTTC
>NA|TRBV5-1|NA|TRBJ2-7
CASSLGDSDYEQYF
TGCGCCAGCAGCTTGGGTGACAGTGATTACGAGCAGTACTTC
>NA|TRBV5-1|NA|TRBJ2-3
CASSGGLAQRTDTQYF
TGCGCCAGCAGCGGGGGACTCGCACAACGCACAGATACGCAGTATTTT
>NA|TRBV4-1|NA|TRBJ1-3
CASSQARGNTIYF
TGCGCCAGCAGCCAAGCCAGGGGAAACACCATATATTTT